The 15 T cell receptor delta chains given below trace back to one sample, sequenced in a study of γδ T cells in repeated Plasmodium falciparum infection. Gammadelta T cells were flow-sorted from PBMC into Vgamma9/Vdelta2+ and Vdelta2-negative populations for bulk analysis. TCRdb fed the multiplex PCR reads to CATT. This table has more than 70,000 delta-chain clones, 0.75% to 1% appearing once. The sample consisted of gamma-delta T cells from blood. The receptors stem from a pool of human donors (malaria-infected and uninfected, not separated).

This clone was counted a few times. This chain connects TRDV1 to TRDJ1, with 9 bases aligning to TRDD2. No J gene was available from TCRdb, and it was assigned here by a germline match of the DNA. Germline assignment: CDR1 TSWWSYY and CDR2 QGS. J gave up 0 bases and V 2 bases, and 22 bases lay outside the gene matches. The CDR3 loop spans 22 amino acids. CDR3 residues: CALGELGLPTFLRTGDTDKLIF. DNA of the CDR3: TGTGCTCTTGGGGAATTGGGCCTTCCTACCTTTTTACGTACTGGGGACACCGATAAACTCATCTTT.

This clone has more than one count but fewer than ten. The TCRdb protein comes from a much larger clone and disagrees with this DNA's translation at residue 10, likely due to a read error; the protein given here is derived from the DNA. The V call is TRDV1, the J call TRDJ3; TRDD3 might be the D (5 bases). The CDR3 is 20 residues long. Looked up from germline, CDR1 is TSWWSYY and CDR2 is QGS. V shed 4 bases and J shed 1 base, with 20 bases lying between them. The CDR3 coding sequence is TGTGCTCTTGGGGGCAGGGTAAGAACTAGGGGATCCTGGGACACCCGACAGATGTTTTTC. Its translation is CALGGRVRTRGSWDTRQMFF.

This clone has more than one count but fewer than ten. TCRdb's entry gives the protein of a much larger clone, which mismatches this DNA's translation at residue 8, likely from a read error; the protein reported here is translated from the DNA. This chain joins TRDV2 and TRDJ1; tentative D call: TRDD3 (5 bases). No J gene is reported in TCRdb; it was inferred here by comparing the DNA with germline. This CDR3 is 17 amino acids long. Germline V CDR1 and CDR2: GEAIGNYY, EKD. V lost 3 bases and J 0 bases, leaving 19 bases between the germline ends. The CDR3 here is CACDPVLRGTYTDKLIF. DNA for the CDR3: TGTGCCTGTGACCCTGTCTTACGGGGAACCTACACCGATAAACTCATCTTT.

A few counts support this clone. This DNA translates differently at residue 15 from the TCRdb protein, which is that of a much larger clone; a read error is likely, and the protein shown is the DNA's own translation. The chain joins TRDV2 to TRDJ1, with 10 bases aligning to TRDD3. The CDR3 loop spans 19 amino acids. Germline V gene data show CDR1 as GEAIGNYY and CDR2 as EKD. The CDR3: CACDLERTGGFRYTGKLIF. In DNA, the CDR3 is TGTGCCTGTGACCTCGAGCGTACTGGGGGATTTCGGTACACCGGTAAACTCATCTTT.

Of note for this clone: TCRdb's protein for this DNA is that of a much larger clone and differs from the translation at residue 7, likely a read error; the protein shown is the DNA translation. The V gene is TRDV1; the J gene was not called; TRDD3 is taken as the D call from the table, unchecked against the DNA. Germline lookup yields CDR1 TSWWSYY and CDR2 QGS. The CDR3 covers 17 residues. The CDR3 protein is CALGELPSFWGIRRLIF. The CDR3, as DNA: TGTGCTCTTGGGGAACTCCCGTCATTCTGGGGGATACGACGCCTCATCTTT.

Concerning this clone: Translating this DNA gives a protein that differs at residue 8 from the TCRdb one, which belongs to a much larger clone; a read error is likely, and the protein shown is this translation. This sequence joins TRDV2 and TRDJ1, with 9 bases matching TRDD3. No J segment appears in TCRdb, so it was assigned here by matching the sequence to germline. There are 18 residues in the CDR3. Germline CDR1 GEAIGNYY, CDR2 EKD. Germline trimming cut 3 bases from V and 0 bases from J; bases unmatched to any gene: 13. Written as DNA, the CDR3 is TGTGCCTGTGACGCCCTGCCGCCTCTGGGGGATTACACCGATAAACTCATCTTT. This translates into CACDALPPLGDYTDKLIF.

This clone is judged medium-sized. The chain links TRDV2 to TRDJ1; 7 nucleotides match TRDD3. The CDR3 sequence is 15 residues long. Germline V CDR1 and CDR2: GEAIGNYY, EKD. V dropped 3 bases and J dropped 5; count of bases not matched to a gene: 11. Here the CDR3 reads CACDYWGSQGDKLIF. For the CDR3, the DNA is TGTGCCTGTGACTACTGGGGCTCCCAAGGGGATAAACTCATCTTT.

Of note for this clone: TCRdb's protein, taken from a much larger clone, differs from this DNA's translation at residue 15, likely owing to a read error; the protein displayed comes from the DNA. The chain uses TRDV2 and TRDJ1, with 13 nucleotides matching TRDD3. CDR3 length equals 18 residues. The V gene's germline CDR1 is GEAIGNYY and CDR2 EKD. The CDR3 is CACDARTGGYADTDRLIF. The DNA for the CDR3 is TGTGCCTGTGACGCCCGTACTGGGGGATACGCGGATACCGATAGACTCATCTTT.

In this sample, this clone turned up a few times. The protein given by TCRdb reflects a much larger clone and differs at residue 12 from this DNA's translation, likely from a read error; the protein shown is the DNA's translation. V and J are TRDV2 and TRDJ1; D is possibly TRDD3 (6 bases). No J gene is reported in TCRdb; it was inferred here by comparing the DNA with germline. This CDR3 is 23 amino acids long. Looked up from germline, CDR1 is GEAIGNYY and CDR2 is EKD. Trimming left V 1 base short and J 7 bases short, with 42 bases between. This CDR3 is CACDTGTYRYYVGGTAGPSKLIF. The DNA of the CDR3 is TGTGCCTGTGACACGGGAACTTACCGGTATTACGTGGGGGGCACCGCCGGACCATCTAAACTCATCTTT.

About this clone: TCRdb shows a much larger clone's protein in place of this DNA's translation, and the two differ at residue 11, likely through a read error; the protein shown is translated from the DNA. The CDR3 bases are TGTGCCTGTGACCTTCGCCATCTAGAGAATTCACTGGGGGACACACCCCGCTCCGATAAACTCATCTTT. Its protein product is CACDLRHLENSLGDTPRSDKLIF. The V gene is TRDV2, the J gene TRDJ1, with 9 bases lining up with TRDD3. TCRdb gives no J gene; it was assigned here by matching the DNA to germline. V trimming: 3 bases; J trimming: 3 bases; junction bases outside the gene matches: 31. This CDR3 has 23 residues. Germline CDR1 and CDR2: GEAIGNYY and EKD.

Notes on this clone: This DNA's translation differs at residue 3 from TCRdb's protein, which comes from a much larger clone; a read error is likely, and the protein shown is translated from the DNA. The chain has TRDV2 and TRDJ1; 13 nucleotides agree with TRDD3. The J gene, not given by TCRdb, was assigned here from a germline match of the nucleotide sequence. The germline gives CDR1 GEAIGNYY, CDR2 EKD. This CDR3 has 21 residues. CDR3 DNA: TGTGCCCGTGACACCGTGTACGGGCCAGTACTGGGGGATACGCTAATCGATAAACTCATCTTT. Translation gives CARDTVYGPVLGDTLIDKLIF.

In the case of this clone: This is likely an artifact of a read error, given a far larger clone one base away. Other DNA sequences within the sample encode an identical CDR3. The V call is TRAV29/DV5, the J call TRDJ1; D is undetermined. No J gene is reported in TCRdb; it was inferred here by comparing the DNA with germline. Germline CDR1 is NSMFDY and CDR2 is ISSIKDK. This CDR3 has 16 residues. The CDR3 loop reads CAASAPLSRWPDKLIF. The CDR3 nucleotides are TGTGCCGCAAGCGCTCCTCTTAGCAGATGGCCCGATAAACTCATCTTT.

A few counts support this clone. TCRdb's protein, taken from a much larger clone, differs from this DNA's translation at residue 24, likely owing to a read error; the protein displayed comes from the DNA. The V segment is TRDV1, and no J call was made; TRDD3 is taken as the D call from the table, unchecked against the DNA. The length of the CDR3 is 25 residues. Germline V gene lookup returns CDR1 TSWWSYY and CDR2 QGS. Here the CDR3 reads CALGDRGVWSFPLGQGVPRTDKLTF. The CDR3, as DNA: TGTGCTCTTGGGGACAGAGGAGTTTGGTCCTTCCCACTGGGGCAAGGGGTTCCACGCACCGATAAACTCACCTTT.

A word on this clone: The protein given by TCRdb reflects a much larger clone and differs at residue 12 from this DNA's translation, likely from a read error; the protein shown is the DNA's translation. This chain connects TRDV1 to TRDJ1; either TRDD2 or TRDD3 may supply D (5 bases each). The V and J ends lost 3 bases and 3 bases respectively, with 23 bases between them. The length of the CDR3 is 18 residues. Per the germline V gene, CDR1 is TSWWSYY and CDR2 is QGS. The CDR3 sequence is CALGDAFLSRDAADKLIF. CDR3 in DNA: TGTGCTCTTGGGGACGCTTTCCTGTCGAGGGATGCGGCCGATAAACTCATCTTT.

This clone was picked up many times. TCRdb attributes to this sequence the protein of a much larger clone, which differs from the DNA translation at residue 6; a read error is likely, and the protein displayed is translated from the DNA. V is TRDV1 and J is TRDJ1, with TRDD3 matching 11 bases. The trim removed 5 bases at V and 0 bases at J, leaving 17 bases unmatched. CDR3 length equals 20 residues. Looked up from germline, CDR1 is TSWWSYY and CDR2 is QGS. The CDR3 loop reads CALGPTYWGISHPYTDKLIF. For the CDR3, the DNA is TGTGCTCTTGGGCCGACTTACTGGGGGATATCCCACCCGTACACCGATAAACTCATCTTT.